This TCR beta chain comes out of a study of Tregs in tolerant kidney transplant recipients. Study at large: Mixed chimerism was transient after nonmyeloablative marrow transplants from related graft donors.

Study outcomes and limitations: Antigen-driven expansion was suggested because donor-specific Tregs expanded more than all Tregs in tolerant patients.

Profiling relied on immunoSEQ multiplex PCR, and the TCRdb table lists in-frame clones only, not all of them. The sample consists of about 110,000 clones, roughly 89% of them appearing once. J lost 4 bases, V lost 0 bases, and 6 bases had no gene match. The CDR3 has 16 amino acids. Germline V gene lookup returns CDR1 SGHRS and CDR2 YFSETQ. The table lists this clone with a count of one. The antigen is unknown. Within the sample, other DNA sequences also encode this same CDR3. The material was CD4+ T cells from blood, obtained before the transplant. The TCR originated in a human donor who received a combined kidney and bone marrow transplant. The chain links TRBV5-1 to TRBJ2-5, with 10 bases aligning to TRBD2. The CDR3 DNA reads as TGCGCCAGCAGCTTGGCGCCAGCGGGAGGGGGAGAGACCCAGTACTTC. Encoded protein: CASSLAPAGGGETQYF.